The present TCR beta chain was sequenced within a study of blood T cell repertoires in COVID-19. Study as a whole: Both acute and convalescent COVID-19 samples were obtained from the United States, Italy and Spain. PBMCs, B-cell-depleted T cells, or T cells were the source of the cDNA or gDNA that made up the material.

The CDR3 totals 14 residues. In germline, CDR1 is SGHTA, CDR2 FQGNSA. Trimming removed 1 base at V and 4 bases at J, with 11 bases between. How the authors handled the data: Estimated nucleated cell counts came from reference gene primer amplification. Produced via immunoSEQ multiplex PCR; TCRdb's table is partial and in-frame only. V, J and clone size were drawn from that table, and D and trimming were deduced from the DNA. The sample yields fewer than 250,000 clones, roughly 80% seen once. The clonotype originates from an older woman with acute or convalescent COVID-19. This sequence joins TRBV7-2 and TRBJ2-7; a possible D gene is TRBD1 (6 bases). What was sequenced was peripheral blood. In DNA, the CDR3 is TGTGCCAGCAGCTTAGGGGACATTCCTTACGAGCAGTACTTC. It translates to CASSLGDIPYEQYF. Drawing the rest from reference TRBV7-2 and TRBJ2-7, the complete variable domain is GAGVSQSPSNKVTEKGKDVELRCDPISGHTALYWYRQSLGQGLEFLIYFQGNSAPDKSGLPSDRFSAERTGGSVSTLTIQRTQQEDSAVYLCASSLGDIPYEQYFGPGTRLTVT.